A selection of T cell receptor beta chains follows, all from one sample in a study of T cells after yellow fever vaccination. TCRdb fed the 5' RACE reads into MiXCR, producing one record per CDR3 protein. The sample lists under 600,000 distinct CDR3 sequences, 21% occurring once. This specimen was PBMCs, taken roughly 20 days after the first yellow fever vaccination. The receptors originated from a man younger than 35 who received the YFV17D yellow fever vaccine. Each CDR3 is given without its conserved first and last residue. The size entry is marked missing in some rows and otherwise reads once, few, many or a size class.

clone size | V gene | CDR3 protein
- | TRBV5-1 | ASSPRGVPNTEAF
many | TRBV5-1 | ASSRPAQSGTDTQY
- | TRBV28 | ASSLGGGGLYNEQF
few | TRBV23-1 | ASTQLEETQY
- | TRBV18 | ASSPPNSRTANEKLF
few | TRBV7-2 | ASGIAGGRTDTQY
- | TRBV7-8 | ASRTRRAGVNEQF
- | TRBV7-2 | ASSLGLAGGQY
- | TRBV7-9 | ASSLLPGGDKNIQY
few | TRBV6-2/TRBV6-3 | ASSYSRRSTEAF
- | TRBV18 | ASSPGLADTEAF
- | TRBV5-6 | ASSLGVGGTGEY
- | TRBV19 | ASNTLAGNEQF
few | TRBV29-1 | SVERQDPEAF
- | TRBV27 | ASKPPGGTYNEQF
- | TRBV5-4 | ASSLYAGTNTGELF
- | TRBV30 | AWSPLGGRENIQY
- | TRBV20-1 | SARDGVYGYT
many | TRBV4-3 | ASSPQPYNEQF
many | TRBV12-3/TRBV12-4 | ASSQTPGSGYT
few | TRBV6-5 | ASSYSGLAGGRELF
- | TRBV11-1 | ASSFPGLAGGDTGELF
- | TRBV10-3 | AIASTGGDQPQH
- | TRBV19 | ASSLIRDSANTQY
- | TRBV6-1 | ASSSPGRADTQY
few | TRBV2 | ASSDGRNQPQH
- | TRBV4-2 | ASSQVAAGPETQY
- | TRBV7-9 | AMGPGRTGELF
- | TRBV5-1 | ASSRGQGIDEQF
- | TRBV19 | ASSEGWNSPLH
- | TRBV7-8 | ASSHFRLEADTQY
- | TRBV19 | ASSPKDRFHTEAF
many | TRBV7-3 | ASSPAGGDTQY
few | TRBV5-1 | ASSLGSEKYEQY
- | TRBV7-9 | ASSLGVGTGEVV
many | TRBV7-4 | ASSLAVVVRTHERGGAFREQF
- | TRBV6-2/TRBV6-3 | ASSRGQGNQPQH